These 30 T cell receptor beta chains share one sample of origin, sequenced in a study of T-cell reconstitution after alpha-beta-depleted transplantation in children (dated by TCRdb to the mid-2010s). To prepare the library, PCR was applied. Sequencing relied on an Illumina HiSeq 2500. To normalize quantification of the TCRbeta repertoire, the TCR libraries were built with molecular barcoding that relied on unique molecular identifiers. TCRdb took the public reads, trimmed them with fastp at Q25, ran MiXCR for clone calling and kept in-frame beta chains. Each entry merges the rows of one CDR3 protein and shows their most common DNA and genes. The sample includes about a million distinct CDR3 sequences, with roughly 29% observed a single time. The top ten clonotypes cover roughly 30% of the sample. What the treatment or condition label conveys for this sample: allogeneic hematopoietic cell transplantation with graft depleted of TCRalphabeta T cells and CD19 B cells.

The material sequenced was PBMCs, mostly from graft donor cells, taken 360 days after TCRalphabeta/CD19-depleted stem cell transplant. The receptors originated from a boy under three years old who had a stem cell transplant for SCID, so the T cells may come from the graft donor.

This clonotype occurred a few times. The V gene is TRBV5-1, the J gene TRBJ2-1, with 12 bases that match TRBD2. This CDR3 has 17 amino acids. Germline V gene lookup returns CDR1 SGHRS and CDR2 YFSETQ. Trimming took 1 base from V and 6 from J; bases not matched to a gene: 8. The CDR3 DNA reads TGCGCCAGCAGCTTGTGGGCTAGCGGGGGGGCAGCCAATGAGCAGTTCTTC. Residues: CASSLWASGGAANEQFF.

This clonotype was recorded a few times. The rearrangement links TRBV6-2 or TRBV6-3 to TRBJ2-5; no firm D call. This CDR3 has 15 amino acids. V lost 5 bases and J lost 2, with 15 bases in between. The germline V gene has CDR1 MNHEY and CDR2 SVGEGT. The DNA of the CDR3 is TGTGCCAGCAGTAGCCCACGAGACAAACAAGAGACCCAGTACTTC. Protein product: CASSSPRDKQETQYF.

V is TRBV11-2 and J is TRBJ2-1, with D unclear. The CDR3 sequence is 13 residues long. Between the trimmed V and J ends, which lost 2 bases and 4 bases, there was a span of 6 bases. The germline V gene encodes CDR1 SGHAT and CDR2 FQNNGV. The DNA of the CDR3 is TGTGCCAGCAGCTTATACGGATACAATGAGCAGTTCTTC. As protein: CASSLYGYNEQFF.

This clonotype was seen repeatedly, ten times or more. This chain joins TRBV28 and TRBJ1-1; D not resolved. The CDR3 consists of 12 residues. Germline CDR1 and CDR2: MDHEN and SYDVKM. Trimming stripped 4 bases from V and 1 base from J, with 4 bases between. As DNA, the CDR3 is TGTGCCAGCAGTTACCCGAACACTGAAGCTTTCTTT. Translated: CASSYPNTEAFF.

V usage is TRBV7-2 and J usage is TRBJ2-7; no firm D call. V was cut by 3 bases and J by 0 bases, with 9 bases left in between. This CDR3 is 14 amino acids long. Germline loops: CDR1 SGHTA, CDR2 FQGNSA. The DNA for the CDR3 is TGTGCCAGCAGCTTCCTGGACGGCTCCTACGAGCAGTACTTC. Its translation: CASSFLDGSYEQYF.

The chain carries TRBV20-1 and TRBJ1-5; D remains ambiguous. V was pared by 3 bases and J by 5 bases, with 11 bases between. Germline CDR1 and CDR2: DFQATT and SNEGSKA (reference sequence). The CDR3 has 13 amino acids. The chain's CDR3 is CSASAAPDQPQHF. The DNA for the CDR3 is TGCAGTGCTAGCGCTGCGCCCGATCAGCCCCAGCATTTT.

This clonotype turned up a few times. The V call is TRBV12-3 or TRBV12-4, the J call TRBJ2-3; D uncertain. The CDR3 sequence is 14 residues long. Deletions cut 6 bases from V and 0 bases from J, with 10 bases between. The CDR3 nucleotides read TGTGCCAGCAGGGGATCTAGGAGCACAGATACGCAGTATTTT. The encoded protein is CASRGSRSTDTQYF.

This chain connects TRBV6-1 to TRBJ1-2, with 9 positions matching TRBD1. The CDR3 is made up of 13 amino acids. J was trimmed by 8 bases and V by 7 bases; bases with no gene match: 8. Germline V lookup: CDR1 MNHNS, CDR2 SASEGT. CDR3 sequence reads: CASTIQGASGYTF. CDR3 nucleotides: TGTGCCAGCACCATACAGGGGGCGAGCGGCTACACCTTC.

The CDR3 DNA reads TGTGCCAGCAGTTACTTGACAGGGGGCAGTCTAGGAGGCGGCTACACCTTC. Its translation is CASSYLTGGSLGGGYTF. The chain is built from TRBV12-3 or TRBV12-4 and TRBJ1-2; TRBD1 matches 10 bases. V shed 4 bases, J shed 8 bases, and the junction held 16 bases outside the gene matches. CDR3 size: 17 residues.

The chain couples TRBV12-5 to TRBJ2-4; no clear D. CDR3 size: 14 residues. The V end lost 7 bases, the J end lost 6 bases, and 16 bases lay between the germline ends. Looked up from germline, CDR1 is LGHNT and CDR2 is FRNRAP. The CDR3 spells CASDPEDTPNIQYF. The CDR3 region has the DNA TGTGCTAGTGACCCCGAAGACACTCCAAACATTCAGTACTTC.

The sample holds a few counts of this clonotype. This chain links TRBV28 with TRBJ1-6; D possibly corresponds to TRBD1 (5 bases). In germline, CDR1 is MDHEN, CDR2 SYDVKM. The CDR3 consists of 16 residues. V was cut by 1 base and J by 6 bases, with 13 bases left in between. The CDR3 DNA reads TGTGCCAGCAGTTTATCTCTGGGACCGGGTAATTCACCCCTCCACTTT. It yields the protein CASSLSLGPGNSPLHF.

This clonotype occurred once. V gene TRBV20-1 combines with J gene TRBJ1-1; no clear D gene. Germline lookup yields CDR1 DFQATT and CDR2 SNEGSKA (reference sequence). V lost 4 bases and J lost 3, with 18 bases in between. The CDR3 loop spans 15 amino acids. The CDR3 DNA sequence: TGCAGTGCTATGGGCCCTTGGCAGGTGTACACTGAAGCTTTCTTT. Its protein is CSAMGPWQVYTEAFF.

This clonotype was counted only a few times. The chain recombines TRBV20-1 with TRBJ2-1, with a tentative D call TRBD2 (7 bases). V was trimmed by 5 bases and J by 5 bases, leaving 19 bases between them. Germline V gene data show CDR1 as DFQATT and CDR2 as SNEGSKA (reference sequence). This CDR3 is built from 15 residues. CDR3 residues: CSAFPGRGPNNEQFF. The CDR3, as DNA: TGCAGTGCTTTCCCCGGGCGGGGGCCAAACAATGAGCAGTTCTTC.

V usage is TRBV20-1 and J usage is TRBJ2-3, with a weak D call TRBD2 (7 bases). Trimming took 2 bases from V and 1 from J, leaving 16 bases between them. Germline lookup yields CDR1 DFQATT and CDR2 SNEGSKA (reference sequence). There are 16 residues in the CDR3. The CDR3 region is CSARSAGALGTDTQYF. CDR3 coding DNA: TGCAGTGCTAGATCCGCGGGGGCGTTGGGCACAGATACGCAGTATTTT.

This rearrangement joins TRBV28 to TRBJ1-2, with 12 positions matching TRBD1. The CDR3 spans 15 residues. Germline CDR1 reads MDHEN; CDR2 reads SYDVKM. V gave up 3 bases and J gave up 6 bases; unmatched junction bases: 5. CDR3 sequence (DNA): TGTGCCAGCAGTTTGACCGGGACAGGGGGCGATGGCTACACCTTC. Encoded protein: CASSLTGTGGDGYTF.

The chain links TRBV12-3 or TRBV12-4 to TRBJ2-5, with 10 bases fitting TRBD1. This CDR3 is built from 16 residues. Unmatched junction bases numbered 8, after V lost 3 bases and J lost 4 bases. DNA of the CDR3: TGTGCCAGCAGTTTCCGGGGACAGGGGCCTGGAGAGACCCAGTACTTC. Its translation is CASSFRGQGPGETQYF.

This clonotype was observed a handful of times. The chain carries TRBV28 and TRBJ1-6; D not resolved. CDR3 length: 16 residues. V was pared by 5 bases and J by 6 bases, with 17 bases between. The germline gives CDR1 MDHEN, CDR2 SYDVKM. CDR3 in DNA: TGTGCCAGCAGTCCCTACCCGACGGTCCTTAATTCACCCCTCCACTTT. Translated: CASSPYPTVLNSPLHF.

This clonotype has only a few counts. The chain recombines TRBV12-3 or TRBV12-4 with TRBJ2-5; D call uncertain. The CDR3 covers 15 residues. The V and J ends lost 3 bases and 3 bases respectively, with 14 bases between them. The CDR3 bases are TGTGCCAGCAGTTTCACTGGCTGGGGTGAAGAGACCCAGTACTTC. As protein: CASSFTGWGEETQYF.

The chain carries TRBV20-1 and TRBJ2-7; 14 bases agree with TRBD2. CDR1 and CDR2 from the germline V gene are DFQATT and SNEGSKA (reference sequence). V gave up 6 bases and J gave up 0 bases; unmatched junction bases: 7. CDR3 size: 16 residues. CDR3 amino acids: CSAARTSGGFSYEQYF. The CDR3 region has the DNA TGCAGTGCCGCCCGGACTAGCGGGGGGTTCTCCTACGAGCAGTACTTC.

The chain links TRBV9 to TRBJ2-7, with 8 bases aligning to TRBD1. Looked up from germline, CDR1 is SGDLS and CDR2 is YYNGEE. The CDR3 extends over 13 amino acids. Unmatched junction bases numbered 7, after V lost 4 bases and J lost 7 bases. CDR3 nucleotide sequence: TGTGCCAGCAGCCGAAAACAGGGGGTTGAGCAGTACTTC. This sequence encodes CASSRKQGVEQYF.

This clonotype was seen a few times. V usage is TRBV3-1 and J usage is TRBJ2-2; the D gene could be TRBD1 or TRBD2 (5 bases each). V lost 4 bases and J lost 4, with 19 bases in between. Germline V gives CDR1 LGHDT, CDR2 YNNKEL (reference sequence). The CDR3 totals 17 residues. The CDR3 region is CASSLPGRGTLTGELFF. In DNA, the CDR3 is TGTGCCAGCAGCCTTCCGGGACGAGGGACCCTCACCGGGGAGCTGTTTTTT.

DNA for the CDR3: TGTGCCAGCAGCCCCCAGGACAGATTCCAGTACTTC. This encodes CASSPQDRFQYF. This rearrangement joins TRBV21-1 to TRBJ2-7; TRBD1, the table's D call, lacks a check against the DNA. TRBV21-1 is a recognized pseudogene. The CDR3 spans 12 residues.

This clonotype was picked up a small number of times. The chain has TRBV7-3 and TRBJ2-3, with D possibly being TRBD2 (6 bases). Germline lookup yields CDR1 SGHTA and CDR2 FQGTGA. The CDR3 spans 14 residues. Trimming removed 4 bases from V and 4 bases from J, with 12 bases in between. In nucleotides, the CDR3 is TGTGCCAGCAGCTCCTACCCGGGGGCAGATACGCAGTATTTT. It encodes CASSSYPGADTQYF. Together with reference TRBV7-3 and TRBJ2-3, the CDR3 gives the full variable domain: GAGVSQTPSNKVTEKGKYVELRCDPISGHTALYWYRQSLGQGPEFLIYFQGTGAADDSGLPNDRFFAVRPEGSVSTLKIQRTERGDSAVYLCASSSYPGADTQYFGPGTRLTVL.

The chain links TRBV4-1 to TRBJ2-7, with D perhaps matching TRBD1 or TRBD2 (6 bases each). Trimming shortened V by 4 bases and J by 6 bases, and 28 bases separated the two germline ends. This CDR3 spans 18 amino acids. Germline V gives CDR1 MGHRA, CDR2 YSYEKL. The CDR3 is CASSLPRGRDMGQSEQYF. Here the CDR3 DNA reads TGCGCCAGCAGCCTTCCGCGGGGCCGGGACATGGGGCAAAGCGAGCAGTACTTC.

This rearrangement joins TRBV7-6 to TRBJ2-7; the D gene is possibly TRBD1 (6 bases). This CDR3 region has 18 residues. The germline V gene encodes CDR1 SGHVS and CDR2 FNYEAQ. The V gene lost 6 bases and the J gene lost 5 bases, with 29 bases spanning the gap. The CDR3 is CASSPDPTGLTGRHEQYF. The CDR3 nucleotides read TGTGCCAGCAGTCCTGACCCGACAGGCCTAACAGGGCGCCACGAGCAGTACTTC.

The chain couples TRBV7-6 to TRBJ2-7, with a tentative D call TRBD1 (5 bases). The CDR3 length is 17 residues. V lost 1 base, J lost 0 bases, and 16 bases lay in between. In germline, CDR1 is SGHVS, CDR2 FNYEAQ. The CDR3: CASSLGARQGNSYEQYF. The CDR3 nucleotides read TGTGCCAGCAGCTTAGGGGCTAGGCAGGGCAACTCCTACGAGCAGTACTTC.

CDR3 protein: CASLKAVEKLFF. The CDR3 nucleotides read TGTGCCAGCCTAAAGGCGGTTGAAAAACTGTTTTTT. V and J are TRBV12-3 or TRBV12-4 and TRBJ1-4; no reliable D call. V dropped 8 bases and J dropped 7 bases, with 11 bases sitting between them. This CDR3 is 12 amino acids long.

This sequence joins TRBV6-1 and TRBJ1-2; no clear D gene. This CDR3 contains 18 residues. Looked up from germline, CDR1 is MNHNS and CDR2 is SASEGT. V was shortened by 5 bases and J by 8 bases, with 30 bases between the two germline ends. CDR3 sequence (DNA): TGTGCCAGCAGTACGAGGACCCCGGGTTTTCCTATAGAAAAAGGCTACACCTTC. This gives the protein CASSTRTPGFPIEKGYTF.

As to this clonotype: The junction does not match germline at one end; this may be a read error. This chain uses TRBV4-2 with TRBJ2-4; D possibly matches TRBD1 or TRBD2 (5 bases each). The germline V gene encodes CDR1 LGHNA and CDR2 YNFKEQ. The CDR3 totals 13 residues. The CDR3 protein is CASSYSPGTPGHF. The CDR3 region has the DNA TGTGCCAGCAGCTATTCCCCAGGGACCCCAGGACACTTC.

This clonotype was seen at least ten times. V and J are TRBV20-1 and TRBJ2-2, with D maybe TRBD2 (5 bases). Germline assignment: CDR1 DFQATT and CDR2 SNEGSKA (reference sequence). Trimming pared 1 base from V and 1 base from J, leaving 10 bases between. The CDR3 consists of 15 residues. The CDR3 nucleotides are TGCAGTGCTAGAGGACCGGGGTGGAACACCGGGGAGCTGTTTTTT. Its translation is CSARGPGWNTGELFF.